The following is a T cell receptor beta chain sequence with its context. With 5 bases removed from V and 5 bases from J, the gap between germline ends came to 13 bases. CDR1 is LNHDA and CDR2 is SQIVND in the germline V gene (reference sequence). The CDR3 is 14 residues long. The record originates from a study of blood T cell repertoires in COVID-19. Study-level information: Sites across the United States, Italy and Spain contributed samples from acute and convalescent COVID-19. In each case, the material was cDNA or gDNA derived from T cells, B-cell-depleted T cells, or PBMCs.

In the authors' methods: Estimation of nucleated cell counts relied on the amplification of reference gene primers. Clones were sequenced by immunoSEQ multiplex PCR, and TCRdb holds only the in-frame ones, with some missing. The D gene and trimming were derived from the DNA, and the V and J assignments and clone size from that table. This table holds 120,000 or so clones, 80% to 90% found once. The V call is TRBV19, the J call TRBJ2-1, with D possibly matching TRBD1 (6 bases). This TCR was sampled from a man in his 70s with active or convalescent COVID-19. Sequenced sample: peripheral blood. CDR3 residues: CASSENRDDNEQFF. The CDR3 DNA reads TGTGCCAGTAGTGAAAACAGGGACGACAATGAGCAGTTCTTC.